The clone carrying this T cell receptor beta chain has only a few counts. Its antigen is unidentified. Libraries for TCRalpha and TCRbeta carried sample barcodes and unique molecular identifiers via 5'RACE. One entry per CDR3 protein, called by TCRdb with MiXCR from the 5' RACE reads. The repertoire holds 250,000 to 350,000 distinct CDR3 sequences, roughly an eighth seen once, with over 20% in the top ten. This entry comes from a study of T-cell memory formation after mild COVID-19. General observations from the study: A subset of responding clones appeared in pre-infection memory, suggesting cross-reactive memory joined.

The source is a man between 18 and 29 years old who had mild COVID-19 (a few samples of this study predate the infection). Cell type and time point are not known. Material for sequencing was PBMCs or a T cell subset sorted from them (not recorded which).

The CDR3 is CASSQGPSNTGELFF. The CDR3 nucleotides read TGCGCCAGCAGCCAGGGGCCATCGAACACCGGGGAGCTGTTTTTT. J is TRBJ2-2 and V is TRBV4-1; weak D call: TRBD1 (5 bases). The CDR3 totals 15 residues. Germline values: CDR1 MGHRA, CDR2 YSYEKL. Trimming took off 3 bases at V and 0 bases at J, with 8 bases between the two ends.